This is a list of T cell receptor beta chains from one sample in a study of cytomegalovirus exposure and HLA in healthy donors. TCRdb's copy holds only in-frame clones and misses some; the assay was immunoSEQ multiplex PCR. This table has roughly 100,000 clones, around four fifths appearing once. Source material: PBMCs. The receptor set was obtained from a woman between 40 and 50 years old in good health and CMV-seronegative. Each CDR3 is given with its conserved first and last residue. Fields, in order: J gene, clone size, D gene, V gene, CDR3 DNA, CDR3 protein. D genes are given only for firm matches. Where a row states a size, it is once, few, many or the class of an expanded clone; other rows omit it.

j_gene: TRBJ2-5; abundance: -; d_gene: TRBD2; v_gene: TRBV5-1; CDR3nt: TGCGCCAGCAGAGGAGGTAGCGGGATGGGACTGTTAGAGACCCAGTACTTC; CDR3aa: CASRGGSGMGLLETQYF
j_gene: TRBJ1-2; abundance: -; d_gene: -; v_gene: TRBV5-4; CDR3nt: TGTGCCAGCAGCCCGGGGTTTCGGAATCTTAACTATGGCTACACCTTC; CDR3aa: CASSPGFRNLNYGYTF
j_gene: TRBJ1-5; abundance: -; d_gene: -; v_gene: TRBV19; CDR3nt: TGTGCCAGTATAGGTAAGGACAGCCCCAATCAGCCCCAGCATTTT; CDR3aa: CASIGKDSPNQPQHF
j_gene: TRBJ1-3; abundance: -; d_gene: TRBD1; v_gene: TRBV11-2; CDR3nt: TGTGCCAGCAGCGTCCGGGACAGGATTTCTGGAAACACCATATATTTT; CDR3aa: CASSVRDRISGNTIYF
j_gene: TRBJ1-2; abundance: -; d_gene: TRBD1; v_gene: TRBV11-2; CDR3nt: TGTGCCAGCAGCGGAGGACAGGGAGGCTATGGCTACACCTTC; CDR3aa: CASSGGQGGYGYTF
j_gene: TRBJ2-7; abundance: -; d_gene: TRBD1; v_gene: TRBV6-5; CDR3nt: TGTGCCAGCAGTCGGGACAGATCCTACGAGCAGTACTTC; CDR3aa: CASSRDRSYEQYF
j_gene: TRBJ2-1; abundance: -; d_gene: -; v_gene: TRBV19; CDR3nt: TGTGCCAGTAGTAAAGGGGTTTACTACAATGAGCAGTTCTTC; CDR3aa: CASSKGVYYNEQFF
j_gene: TRBJ2-2; abundance: many; d_gene: TRBD2; v_gene: TRBV9; CDR3nt: TGTGCCAGCAGCTACCCCGGGACTAGCGGGAGTCATTCAACCGGGGAGCTGTTTTTT; CDR3aa: CASSYPGTSGSHSTGELFF
j_gene: TRBJ1-1; abundance: -; d_gene: TRBD1; v_gene: TRBV27; CDR3nt: TGTGCCAGCAGTTTCACCTCCCTCCCCAGGGGGCGCGGGGACACTGAAGCTTTCTTT; CDR3aa: CASSFTSLPRGRGDTEAFF
j_gene: TRBJ1-5; abundance: -; d_gene: -; v_gene: TRBV7-2; CDR3nt: TGTGCCAGCAGCTCGGACAGATTCAATCAGCCCCAGCATTTT; CDR3aa: CASSSDRFNQPQHF
j_gene: TRBJ2-5; abundance: once; d_gene: -; v_gene: TRBV9; CDR3nt: TGTGCCAGCAGCGTAGGGGGGGTTCGGGAGACCCAGTACTTC; CDR3aa: CASSVGGVRETQYF
j_gene: TRBJ1-4; abundance: few; d_gene: TRBD1; v_gene: TRBV5-1; CDR3nt: TGCGCCAGCAGCCGGGGACAGGGGAACGAAAAACTGTTTTTT; CDR3aa: CASSRGQGNEKLFF
j_gene: TRBJ2-2; abundance: -; d_gene: TRBD1; v_gene: TRBV10-3; CDR3nt: TGTGCCATCAGTGGGGAGTTCACCAGGGGGCGACGGACCGGGGAGCTGTTTTTT; CDR3aa: CAISGEFTRGRRTGELFF
j_gene: TRBJ2-5; abundance: -; d_gene: TRBD1; v_gene: TRBV4-3; CDR3nt: TGCGCCAGCAGCCAAGTGGGACAGGGGGCTCTGGAGACCCAGTACTTC; CDR3aa: CASSQVGQGALETQYF
j_gene: TRBJ2-7; abundance: -; d_gene: TRBD2; v_gene: TRBV28; CDR3nt: TGTGCCAGCAGTCCCAGTCTAGCGGGAGACTACGAGCAGTACTTC; CDR3aa: CASSPSLAGDYEQYF
j_gene: TRBJ1-5; abundance: -; d_gene: -; v_gene: TRBV7-6; CDR3nt: TGTGCCAGCAGCTTAGGGAGTGGCCAGCCCCAGCATTTT; CDR3aa: CASSLGSGQPQHF
j_gene: TRBJ2-1; abundance: -; d_gene: -; v_gene: TRBV2; CDR3nt: TGTGCCAGCAGTGAAGTCACTAGCTCCTACAATGAGCAGTTCTTC; CDR3aa: CASSEVTSSYNEQFF
j_gene: TRBJ1-5; abundance: -; d_gene: -; v_gene: TRBV28; CDR3nt: TGTGCCAGCAGGACTCAGGGACAGCCCCAGCATTTT; CDR3aa: CASRTQGQPQHF
j_gene: TRBJ2-3; abundance: -; d_gene: -; v_gene: TRBV18; CDR3nt: TGTGCCAGCCAAAGCACAGATACGCAGTATTTT; CDR3aa: CASQSTDTQYF
j_gene: TRBJ2-3; abundance: few; d_gene: -; v_gene: TRBV10-3; CDR3nt: TGTGCCATCAGTGGCTCAGGACTAACGGATACGCAGTATTTT; CDR3aa: CAISGSGLTDTQYF
j_gene: TRBJ2-3; abundance: -; d_gene: -; v_gene: TRBV30; CDR3nt: TGTGCCTGGGGAGGGACAGATACGCAGTATTTT; CDR3aa: CAWGGTDTQYF
j_gene: TRBJ2-7; abundance: -; d_gene: TRBD1; v_gene: TRBV6-5; CDR3nt: TGTGCCAGCAGTTCGCGGGGGACAGGGGACCAAAACGAGCAGTACTTC; CDR3aa: CASSSRGTGDQNEQYF
j_gene: TRBJ1-2; abundance: few; d_gene: -; v_gene: TRBV6-6; CDR3nt: TGTGCCAGCAGTCCCGGGGGGGCGGGTGGCTACACCTTC; CDR3aa: CASSPGGAGGYTF
j_gene: TRBJ2-3; abundance: -; d_gene: TRBD2; v_gene: TRBV2; CDR3nt: TGTGCCAGCAGTGAACCAGGACTAGCGGGAGGAGTGACGGCAGATACGCAGTATTTT; CDR3aa: CASSEPGLAGGVTADTQYF
j_gene: TRBJ2-1; abundance: -; d_gene: -; v_gene: TRBV2; CDR3nt: TGTGCCAGCAGTGAAGACAGGTACAATGAGCAGTTCTTC; CDR3aa: CASSEDRYNEQFF
j_gene: TRBJ2-3; abundance: once; d_gene: -; v_gene: TRBV20-1; CDR3nt: TGCAGTGCTCCAGAAACAGATACGCAGTATTTT; CDR3aa: CSAPETDTQYF